This T cell receptor beta chain was obtained from a study of a mutant IDH1 vaccine in newly diagnosed glioma (dated by TCRdb to the early 2020s). A note on the overall study: Of the approximately 34 treated patients, around 62% were male and around 40% were female, and a mean age of roughly 37 years was recorded. Prior to enrollment, standard therapy consisting of radiotherapy alone, temozolomide alone, or radiochemotherapy with temozolomide had been administered to patients, with the combination being received by most patients. Peripheral blood was collected at six visits: V03 (baseline), V05, V07, V10, V12 and V13. Longitudinal TCRB deep sequencing was performed for about two dozen treated patients wherever samples were available for exploratory analyses.

This clone was counted between two and nine times. Its recognized antigen is unknown. Base qualities are not provided; no much larger clone lies one nucleotide away. Broader findings and caveats from the paper: The authors noted that analyses of patient blood samples could not be reproduced because of sample limitations. Across multiple MHC alleles, vaccine-induced immune responses were seen in more than 80% of patients. Selection of PBMC samples for TCRB deep sequencing was based on availability. Changes in the top peripheral T cell clonotypes picked up by TCRB sequencing did not appear to be linked to pseudoprogression.

Library creation used the immunoSEQ multiplex PCR assay. Following the manufacturer's protocol, the hsTCRB Kit was used to amplify rearranged TCR beta chain sequences. TCRB libraries were sequenced on an Illumina MiSeq. As for the original processing: The kit vendor's proprietary platform handled demultiplexing, trimming and gene mapping. Sourced from immuneACCESS, this table was stored by TCRdb with only in-frame sequences that have V and J called. A share of the clones is absent; for the studies checked, an unresolved V gene accounts for under half, and the remainder has no known explanation. The V and J calls and clone size were taken over from that table, and D and trimming were inferred from the DNA. This sample lists around 92,000 clones; roughly 85% were detected once. Of the sample, around 7% falls within the top ten clones. V is clipped by 6 bases and J by 1 base, and the sequence between their germline boundaries is 9 bases long. CDR3 length: 12 amino acids, cysteine to phenylalanine. The CDR3 DNA has 36 bases and is translated from base 1. The germline V gene (reference sequence) specifies GTSNPN as CDR1 and SVGIG as CDR2.

According to the study, the label for this sample's time point signals: baseline, week 1 (first vaccination visit). The treatment or condition label here, explained by the study, means: pre-vaccination baseline after standard-of-care therapy. The donors had newly diagnosed IDH1-mutant astrocytomas of WHO grade 3 or 4 that showed loss of nuclear ATRX. The samples were drawn from NOA16, a multicentre, single-arm, open-label phase I trial in Germany that tested a mutant IDH1 peptide vaccine in humans for the first time. Visit V03 blood draws served as the baseline sample for immunogenicity testing. Genomic DNA for TCRB sequencing was extracted from EDTA blood using the DNeasy Blood and Tissue Kit.

The source was PBMCs, collected from a glioma patient treated with radiotherapy, temozolomide or both. The chain is encoded by TRBV30 joined to TRBJ1-1; TRBD1 could be the D gene, as 5 bases match. This sequence originates from a woman aged 45-60 years with glioma. The CDR3 has the sequence CACKTGNTEAFF. The sequence in DNA is TGTGCCTGTAAAACAGGGAACACTGAAGCTTTCTTT.